This T cell receptor (beta chain) came from a study of T cell responses to AZD1222 COVID-19 vaccine (dated by TCRdb to the early 2020s). General notes on the study: A total of about 230 trial participants underwent TCR sequencing, of whom 200 to 220 received two doses of AZD1222 and about 25 received two doses of the MenACWY control vaccine. Trial participants were enrolled by age into 18-55, 56-69 and 70-plus year subgroups, with roughly 160, 29 and 62 TCR-sequenced participants respectively.

Comments on this clone: Its recognized antigen is unknown. Base qualities are not provided; no much larger clone lies one nucleotide away. This sample includes further DNA sequences coding for the same CDR3.

Germline trimming: 5 bases from V, 8 bases from J; junction bases outside gene matches: 7. There are 13 amino acids in the CDR3, from cysteine to phenylalanine inclusive. The CDR3 DNA has 39 bases and is translated from base 1. CDR1 is given as SGHTA and CDR2 as FQGNSA, both from the germline V gene. Broader findings and caveats from the paper: After two AZD1222 doses, spike-specific TCR breadth and depth were significantly higher than at day 0 and than in MenACWY recipients. Because no day 14 peak-response samples were available, the repertoires could be characterized only after the peak T cell response. Only a handful of AZD1222 recipients were SARS-CoV-2 seropositive at baseline, limiting conclusions about previously exposed vaccinees. The whole spike protein was spanned by vaccine-associated CD4 TCRs, and dominant responses were seen in regions 160-218 and 743-854. In the small 56-69-year group, the increase in depth fell short of significance, most likely because of low power. Epitopes outside the regions mutated in the B.1.351 and B.1.1.7 variants were reportedly recognized by nearly half of the unique spike-specific TCRs. Most participants were white British and females outnumbered males, and the authors suggested that clonal diversity may have been underestimated.

Interpreted using the paper, the time point label stands for: baseline before first vaccination. The treatment or condition label of this sample denotes: meningococcal conjugate vaccine given as trial control. Vaccinee samples were obtained from the UK trials COV001 and COV002, which included a single-blind randomized controlled phase 2/3 trial of AZD1222 (ChAdOx1 nCoV-19) in healthy adults. For TCRbeta chain sequencing, PBMC samples were collected from trial participants at day 0 and at day 28 after the second dose. The CDR3 regions of human TCRbeta chains were analyzed by immunosequencing. The study's processing was this. Repertoire TCRs were checked for matches against a reference library of SARS-CoV-2-specific TCRs that had been generated using the MIRA antigen-specificity platform. Breadth meant the fraction of unique TCRs that were SARS-CoV-2-associated, whereas depth meant the fraction of total T cells that were SARS-CoV-2-associated. Using the MIRA data, every spike-specific TCR was mapped to the spike region that the TCR reacted to and assigned to either a CD4 or a CD8 class. Log10-transformed breadth and depth values were compared by one-way ANOVA with Sidak's multiple comparisons tests. Imported from immuneACCESS, the table was reduced by TCRdb to in-frame sequences with V and J called. These copies leave out some clones; in studies compared against another copy, an unresolved V gene accounts for under half, and the cause of the remainder is not known. D and trimming were read from the DNA, whereas the V and J calls and clone size are those reported in that table. Counted in this sample were about 110,000 clones; approximately 89% of them appeared once. The leading ten clones occupy around 3.3% of the sample.

This TCR was sampled from an adult in good health. The source was peripheral blood, collected on day 0 of MenACWY control vaccination. The chain employs TRBV7-2 and TRBJ1-2; 8 bases in between match TRBD1. The bases read TGTGCCAGCAGCCCAGGACAGGGCCGGGGCTACACCTTC. The translation is CASSPGQGRGYTF.